This T cell receptor beta chain emerged from a study of blood T cell repertoires in COVID-19. For the study at large: Sources were T cells, B-cell-depleted T cells, or PBMCs; the material itself was cDNA or gDNA.

Assay used: immunoSEQ multiplex PCR; TCRdb lists only in-frame clones, some missing. The sample contains approximately 390,000 clones, around 90% of which appear only once. The germline V gene has CDR1 MNHEY and CDR2 SMNVEV (reference sequence). The CDR3 covers 16 residues. With V trimmed by 2 bases and J by 0 bases, 3 bases remained unmatched. V gene TRBV27 combines with J gene TRBJ2-1, with 8 bases that match TRBD1. Sequenced: peripheral blood. The source is a man aged 18 to 29 with active or convalescent COVID-19. The CDR3 region has the DNA TGTGCCAGCAGTTTAACAGGGGGGAGCTCCTACAATGAGCAGTTCTTC. Residues: CASSLTGGSSYNEQFF.